This T cell receptor beta chain was sequenced for a study of shared clonotypes between healthy human individuals. The V and J ends lost 4 bases and 1 base, in that order; junction bases with no gene match: 4. This CDR3 contains 14 residues. Germline lookup yields CDR1 LGHNA and CDR2 YSLEER. Measured with immunoSEQ multiplex PCR; TCRdb has only the in-frame clones, and not every one. The data contain approximately 2,300,000 clones, 85% to 95% of them singletons. This chain uses TRBV4-3 with TRBJ2-7; 7 positions match TRBD2. This receptor was obtained from a man between 18 and 29 years old in good health. Some clones in this sample may be carry-over from other donors' samples. Material for sequencing was naive CD4+ T cells from PBMCs. The subset here: CD45RA+ positively selected. The CDR3 protein is CASSRDYISYEQYF. The DNA for the CDR3 is TGCGCCAGCAGCCGGGACTACATATCCTACGAGCAGTACTTC.